These 26 T cell receptor beta chains share one sample of origin, sequenced in a study of T cell changes during pregnancy in multiple sclerosis. The data were produced by immunoSEQ multiplex PCR, yet TCRdb's version contains in-frame clones alone and is incomplete. Of 55,000 to 80,000 clones listed, 85% to 90% are singletons. The specimen was peripheral blood, collected after pregnancy. These receptors were taken from a female donor in good health, enrolled as a control in a pregnancy study.

The chain uses TRBV5-8 and TRBJ2-7; D may be TRBD2 (6 bases). Trimming pared 0 bases from V and 4 bases from J, leaving 23 bases between. The length of the CDR3 is 18 residues. Per germline, CDR1 SGHTS and CDR2 YDEGEE. The CDR3: CASSLDAGRRSPFYEQYF. In DNA form, the CDR3 reads TGTGCCAGCAGCTTGGACGCGGGGCGGAGATCCCCCTTTTACGAGCAGTACTTC.

This chain links TRBV5-1 with TRBJ2-5; 9 positions match TRBD1. CDR1 is SGHRS and CDR2 is YFSETQ in the germline V gene. This CDR3 has 15 amino acids. J lost 3 bases, V lost 4 bases, and 7 bases had no gene match. The CDR3 spells CASSLGTGIEETQYF. CDR3 nucleotide sequence: TGCGCCAGCAGCCTGGGGACAGGGATCGAAGAGACCCAGTACTTC.

The genes are TRBV12-5 and TRBJ2-7, with 7 bases identical to TRBD1. The germline V gene encodes CDR1 LGHNT and CDR2 FRNRAP. The CDR3 sequence is 14 residues long. Losses at the gene ends were 1 base for V and 2 bases for J; bases not matched to a gene: 2. CDR3 nucleotides: TGTGCTAGTGGTTTGGGACAGGGCACCTACGAGCAGTACTTC. Its protein product is CASGLGQGTYEQYF.

This chain uses TRBV6-5 with TRBJ1-1; 7 nucleotides agree with TRBD1. From germline, CDR1 is MNHEY and CDR2 SVGAGI. The CDR3 has 13 amino acids. The V gene end was trimmed by 7 bases and the J gene end by 4 bases; junction bases not matched to a gene: 6. CDR3 sequence (DNA): TGTGCCAGCACCCGCCCAGGGGGCACTGAAGCTTTCTTT. It is translated as CASTRPGGTEAFF.

This clone appeared a single time. The chain employs TRBV10-3 and TRBJ2-7; 8 nucleotides agree with TRBD1. The V gene's germline CDR1 is ENHRY and CDR2 SYGVKD. This CDR3 region has 10 residues. The CDR3 DNA reads TGTGCTACCAGGGGGACAGGCTACCGGGTC. Residues: CATRGTGYRV.

The chain recombines TRBV7-9 with TRBJ2-4, with D hard to call. The CDR3 sequence is 14 residues long. V was shortened by 5 bases and J by 7 bases, with 15 bases between the two germline ends. Germline values: CDR1 SEHNR, CDR2 FQNEAQ (reference sequence). The CDR3 DNA reads as TGTGCCAGCAGCCCGAGAGGATATGGGAACATTCAGTACTTC. Protein: CASSPRGYGNIQYF.

V gene TRBV6-5 combines with J gene TRBJ2-5; perhaps TRBD1 as D (6 bases). Germline assignment: CDR1 MNHEY and CDR2 SVGAGI. This CDR3 spans 14 amino acids. The V end was cut by 6 bases, the J end by 5 bases, with 16 bases between. CDR3 sequence (DNA): TGTGCCAGCAGACCCTCAGGGGTGGGGGAGACCCAGTACTTC. Its translation is CASRPSGVGETQYF.

This chain joins TRBV7-8 and TRBJ2-4; D not resolved. CDR3 size: 13 residues. V was cut by 8 bases and J by 0 bases, with 8 bases left in between. Looked up from germline, CDR1 is SGHVS and CDR2 is FQNEAQ. This CDR3 reads CASGPVAKNIQYF. CDR3 in DNA: TGTGCCAGCGGGCCCGTAGCCAAAAACATTCAGTACTTC.

The genes are TRBV30 and TRBJ2-7; D is ambiguous. V was shortened by 2 bases and J by 2 bases, with 7 bases between the two germline ends. There are 12 residues in the CDR3. From germline, CDR1 is GTSNPN and CDR2 SVGIG (reference sequence). CDR3 coding DNA: TGTGCCTGGAGTCTCGGTCCCTACGAGCAGTACTTC. Translating it yields CAWSLGPYEQYF.

V gene TRBV6-5 combines with J gene TRBJ1-1; 7 bases align to TRBD1. CDR1 and CDR2 (germline): MNHEY, SVGAGI. Trimming cost V 7 bases and J 4 bases; bases outside gene matches: 6. The length of the CDR3 is 13 residues. In nucleotides, the CDR3 is TGTGCCAGCATCTCACAGGGGCGCACTGAAGCTTTCTTT. This sequence encodes CASISQGRTEAFF.

The V gene is TRBV5-4, the J gene TRBJ1-1, with 7 bases fitting TRBD1. The germline CDR1 and CDR2 sequences are SGHNT and YYREEE (reference sequence). This CDR3 has 14 amino acids. J was trimmed by 7 bases and V by 0 bases; bases with no gene match: 6. CDR3: CASSLGYTGVEAFF. CDR3 sequence (DNA): TGTGCCAGCAGCTTGGGGTACACAGGGGTTGAAGCTTTCTTT.

V is TRBV20-1 and J is TRBJ2-7, with unresolved D. Germline CDR1 reads DFQATT; CDR2 reads SNEGSKA (reference sequence). The germline V and J ends were trimmed by 5 bases and 2 bases, with 7 bases remaining between them. This CDR3 is built from 11 residues. The CDR3 DNA follows: TGCAGTGCTGGCAGAACCTACGAGCAGTACTTC. Translating it yields CSAGRTYEQYF.

This chain links TRBV5-5 with TRBJ2-5; TRBD1 aligns across 7 bases. Germline values: CDR1 SGHKS, CDR2 YYEKEE (reference sequence). CDR3 length: 13 amino acids. V was clipped by 0 bases and J by 4 bases; unmatched bases: 0. The CDR3 nucleotides are TGTGCCAGCAGCTTGGACAGGGGAGAGACCCAGTACTTC. Translating it yields CASSLDRGETQYF.

V and J are TRBV27 and TRBJ1-2; D is perhaps TRBD1 (5 bases). The CDR3 loop spans 14 amino acids. Per the germline V gene, CDR1 is MNHEY and CDR2 is SMNVEV (reference sequence). Trimming took off 9 bases at V and 4 bases at J, with 18 bases between the two ends. The CDR3 DNA is TGTGCCAGTACCTTCTCGGGGGGGTCCTATGGCTACACCTTC. Translated: CASTFSGGSYGYTF.

The V gene is TRBV20-1, the J gene TRBJ1-2, with D perhaps matching TRBD1 (6 bases). The V end lost 6 bases, the J end lost 6 bases, and 8 bases lay between the germline ends. The CDR3 contains 10 residues. CDR1 is DFQATT, CDR2 SNEGSKA, per germline (reference sequence). CDR3 DNA sequence: TGCAGTGCAGGGGGGGATGGCTACACCTTC. Amino acids: CSAGGDGYTF.

The V gene is TRBV18, the J gene TRBJ1-4; D call uncertain. In germline, CDR1 is KGHSH, CDR2 LQKENI. V lost 3 bases to trimming and J lost 5 bases, with 13 bases between them. The CDR3 loop spans 15 amino acids. In DNA, the CDR3 is TGTGCCAGCTCACCTCACCGGGAGATCAATGAAAAACTGTTTTTT. It specifies CASSPHREINEKLFF.

The V and J genes are TRBV13 and TRBJ1-3; tentative D call: TRBD1 (5 bases). Looked up from germline, CDR1 is PRHDT and CDR2 is FYEKMQ (reference sequence). CDR3 length equals 16 residues. Trimming left V 2 bases short and J 0 bases short, with 11 bases between. DNA for the CDR3: TGTGCCAGCAGCTTACCTAGGGGCCCCTCTGGAAACACCATATATTTT. Protein product: CASSLPRGPSGNTIYF.

The V call is TRBV11-3, the J call TRBJ1-1; no firm D call. Trimming pared 3 bases from V and 10 bases from J, leaving 9 bases between. The CDR3 is 11 residues long. The germline CDR1 and CDR2 sequences are SGHNT and YENEEA. This CDR3 is CASSLEGGAFF. The CDR3 nucleotides are TGTGCCAGCAGCTTGGAGGGTGGAGCTTTCTTT. Using reference TRBV11-3 and TRBJ1-1 for the parts outside the CDR3, the full variable domain is EAGVVQSPRYKIIEKKQPVAFWCNPISGHNTLYWYLQNLGQGPELLIRYENEEAVDDSQLPKDRFSAERLKGVDSTLKIQPAELGDSAVYLCASSLEGGAFFGQGTRLTVV.

The count of this clone is one. CDR3 sequence reads: CAWGTGANYGYTF. In DNA, the CDR3 is TGTGCCTGGGGGACAGGCGCTAACTATGGCTACACCTTC. The V gene is TRBV30, the J gene TRBJ1-2; TRBD1 matches at 8 bases. This CDR3 comprises 13 residues. With V trimmed by 5 bases and J by 0 bases, 2 bases remained unmatched. Per the germline V gene, CDR1 is GTSNPN and CDR2 is SVGIG (reference sequence).

CDR3 nucleotides: TGTGCCAGCAGTTACTCAGGGACAGGGGACGTCTATGGCTACACCTTC. The encoded protein is CASSYSGTGDVYGYTF. The chain recombines TRBV6-5 with TRBJ1-2; TRBD1 aligns across 10 bases. Germline V gene sequence: CDR1 MNHEY, CDR2 SVGAGI. This CDR3 contains 16 residues. V shed 0 bases and J 4 bases; nucleotides not matched to a gene: 5.

The chain links TRBV5-1 to TRBJ2-2; TRBD2 is a possible D gene (6 bases). Germline V lookup: CDR1 SGHRS, CDR2 YFSETQ. This CDR3 has 15 amino acids. V gave up 4 bases and J gave up 4 bases, with 14 bases separating them. DNA for the CDR3: TGCGCCAGCAGCATTTTGGGCGGGGCCACCGGGGAGCTGTTTTTT. Translated, it gives CASSILGGATGELFF.

This chain uses TRBV11-3 with TRBJ2-3, with 10 bases lining up with TRBD2. CDR1 and CDR2 from the germline V gene are SGHNT and YENEEA. V dropped 2 bases and J dropped 5; count of bases not matched to a gene: 7. This CDR3 contains 16 residues. The CDR3 region is CASSLRIAGGVDTQYF. In DNA, the CDR3 is TGTGCCAGCAGCTTACGGATAGCGGGGGGTGTAGATACGCAGTATTTT.

The chain recombines TRBV5-6 with TRBJ2-3, with 8 bases fitting TRBD1. The CDR3 is 16 residues long. Trimming took 4 bases from V and 0 from J; bases not matched to a gene: 7. CDR1 and CDR2 from the germline V gene are SGHDT and YYEEEE. CDR3: CASSLPDRASTDTQYF. As DNA, the CDR3 is TGTGCCAGCAGCCTGCCGGACAGGGCGAGCACAGATACGCAGTATTTT.

This clone was found once. This chain uses TRBV10-2 with TRBJ2-1; weak D call: TRBD1 (6 bases). Looked up from germline, CDR1 is WSHSY and CDR2 is SAAADI. V shed 4 bases and J shed 2 bases, with 9 bases lying between them. This CDR3 has 14 amino acids. DNA for the CDR3: TGCGCCAGCAGTGTAGGGGGTACCTACAATGAGCAGTTCTTC. Translated: CASSVGGTYNEQFF.

This rearrangement joins TRBV7-2 to TRBJ2-1; 11 bases fit TRBD2. Germline values: CDR1 SGHTA, CDR2 FQGNSA. This CDR3 region has 15 residues. Germline trimming cut 8 bases from V and 4 bases from J; bases unmatched to any gene: 7. In DNA, the CDR3 is TGTGCCAGCGGGTTAGCGGGGGGGCGGTACAATGAGCAGTTCTTC. Translated, it gives CASGLAGGRYNEQFF.

V is TRBV4-3 and J is TRBJ1-3; 7 bases agree with TRBD1. The CDR3 runs to 20 residues. CDR1 is LGHNA, CDR2 YSLEER, per germline. V dropped 6 bases and J dropped 4; count of bases not matched to a gene: 24. CDR3 protein: CASSQRLGLSTATGGNTIYF. The CDR3 DNA reads TGCGCCAGCAGTCAGCGCCTTGGACTCTCTACGGCGACAGGGGGAAACACCATATATTTT.